One T cell receptor beta chain is described in this entry. The target antigen is unknown. This sample was taken from a study of CD8 T cells in ankylosing spondylitis. Broader study findings: In peripheral blood, disease-linked CD8+ clones occurred at relatively low frequencies. Disease-associated clones were reportedly significantly overrepresented in matched ankylosing spondylitis synovial fluid.

The CDR3 totals 14 residues. Germline V gene lookup returns CDR1 MNHEY and CDR2 SMNVEV (reference sequence). The ends were cut back, 3 bases at V and 1 base at J, with 8 bases in the middle. It was by quantitative 5'-RACE with molecular barcodes that TCR beta libraries were made. Via MiXCR, TCRdb re-called the 5' RACE reads, giving one row per CDR3 protein. The repertoire holds about 110,000 distinct CDR3 sequences, with 24% as singletons. The TCR comes from a male donor with ankylosing spondylitis. V is TRBV27 and J is TRBJ2-3; D may be TRBD2 (5 bases). The specimen was synovial fluid, either unsorted or a sorted T cell fraction (not recorded which). Here the CDR3 DNA reads TGTGCCAGCAGTTTGTATAGCGGCACAGATACGCAGTATTTT. Encoded protein: CASSLYSGTDTQYF.